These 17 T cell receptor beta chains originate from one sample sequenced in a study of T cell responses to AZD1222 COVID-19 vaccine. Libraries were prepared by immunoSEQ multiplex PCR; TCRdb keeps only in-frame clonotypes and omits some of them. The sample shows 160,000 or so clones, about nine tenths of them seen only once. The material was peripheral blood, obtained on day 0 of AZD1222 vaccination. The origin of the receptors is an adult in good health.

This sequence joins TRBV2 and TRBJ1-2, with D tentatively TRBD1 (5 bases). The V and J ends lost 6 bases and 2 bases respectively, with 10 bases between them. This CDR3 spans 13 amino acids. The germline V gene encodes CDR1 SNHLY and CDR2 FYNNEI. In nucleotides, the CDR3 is TGTGCCAGCAGCGGCGAGGGGAACTATGGCTACACCTTC. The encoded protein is CASSGEGNYGYTF.

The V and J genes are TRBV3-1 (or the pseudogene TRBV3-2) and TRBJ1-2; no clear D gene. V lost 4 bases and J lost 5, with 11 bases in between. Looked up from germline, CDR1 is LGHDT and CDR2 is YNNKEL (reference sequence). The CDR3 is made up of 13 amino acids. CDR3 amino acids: CASSLRADYGYTF. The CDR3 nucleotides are TGTGCCAGCAGCCTGAGAGCGGATTATGGCTACACCTTC.

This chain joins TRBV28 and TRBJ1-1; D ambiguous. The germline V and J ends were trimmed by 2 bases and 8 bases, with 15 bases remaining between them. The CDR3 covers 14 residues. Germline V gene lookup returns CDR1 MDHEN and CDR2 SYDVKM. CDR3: CASSLVPARSEAFF. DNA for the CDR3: TGTGCCAGCAGTTTAGTCCCCGCGAGGAGCGAAGCTTTCTTT.

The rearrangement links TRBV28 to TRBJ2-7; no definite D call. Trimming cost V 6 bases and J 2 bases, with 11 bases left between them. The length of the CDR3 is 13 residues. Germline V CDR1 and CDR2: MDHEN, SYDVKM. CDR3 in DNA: TGTGCCAGCAGCCGCGGCCAACCCTACGAGCAGTACTTC. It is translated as CASSRGQPYEQYF.

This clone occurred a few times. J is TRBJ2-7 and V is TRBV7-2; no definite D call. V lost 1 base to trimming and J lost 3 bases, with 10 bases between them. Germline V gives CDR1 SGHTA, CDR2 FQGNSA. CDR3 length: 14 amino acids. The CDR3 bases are TGTGCCAGCAGCTTAGAGAACCAGCGCTACGAGCAGTACTTC. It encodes CASSLENQRYEQYF.

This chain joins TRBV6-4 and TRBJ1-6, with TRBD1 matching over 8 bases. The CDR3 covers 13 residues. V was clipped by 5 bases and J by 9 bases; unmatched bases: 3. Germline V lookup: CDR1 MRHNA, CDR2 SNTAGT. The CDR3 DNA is TGTGCCAGCAGTCAGGGGGCCTCTTCACCCCTCCACTTT. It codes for CASSQGASSPLHF.

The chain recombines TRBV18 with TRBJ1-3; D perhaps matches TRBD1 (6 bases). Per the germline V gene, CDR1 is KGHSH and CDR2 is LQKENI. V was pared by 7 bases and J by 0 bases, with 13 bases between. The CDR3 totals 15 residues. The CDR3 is CASFPDRSSGNTIYF. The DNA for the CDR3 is TGTGCCAGCTTCCCGGACAGAAGCTCTGGAAACACCATATATTTT.

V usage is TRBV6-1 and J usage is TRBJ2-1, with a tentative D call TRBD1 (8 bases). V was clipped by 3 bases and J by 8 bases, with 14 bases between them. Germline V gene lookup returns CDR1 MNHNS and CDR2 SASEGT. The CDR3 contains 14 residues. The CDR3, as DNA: TGTGCCAGCAGTGACCGGACAGGGAGGGATGAGCAGTTCTTC. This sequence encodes CASSDRTGRDEQFF.

Written as DNA, the CDR3 is TGTGCCAGCAGCCGAGGGGGTTCAGACACCATATATTTT. Translating it yields CASSRGGSDTIYF. This chain connects TRBV7-8 to TRBJ1-3; D might be TRBD1 (6 bases). CDR1 is SGHVS and CDR2 is FQNEAQ in the germline V gene. V lost 5 bases to trimming and J lost 8 bases, with 13 bases between them. This CDR3 spans 13 amino acids.

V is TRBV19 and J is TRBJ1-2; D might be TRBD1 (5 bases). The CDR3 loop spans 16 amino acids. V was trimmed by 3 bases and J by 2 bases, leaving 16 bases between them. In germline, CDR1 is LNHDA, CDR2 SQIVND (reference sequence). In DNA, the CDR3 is TGTGCCAGTAGTATCCCAGGGTCATCTCCCAACTATGGCTACACCTTC. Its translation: CASSIPGSSPNYGYTF.

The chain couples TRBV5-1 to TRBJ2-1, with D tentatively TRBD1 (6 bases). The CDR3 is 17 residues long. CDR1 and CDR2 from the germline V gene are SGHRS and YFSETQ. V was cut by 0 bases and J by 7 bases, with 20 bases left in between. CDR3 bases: TGCGCCAGCAGCTTGGACAGGGTGGTTGGGATAGGGAATGAGCAGTTCTTC. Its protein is CASSLDRVVGIGNEQFF.

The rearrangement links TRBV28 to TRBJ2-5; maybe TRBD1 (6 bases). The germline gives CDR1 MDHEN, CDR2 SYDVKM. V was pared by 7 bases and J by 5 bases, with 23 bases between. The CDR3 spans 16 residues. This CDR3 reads CASTLHPRGIGETQYF. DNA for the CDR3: TGTGCCAGCACCCTGCACCCCAGGGGAATAGGGGAGACCCAGTACTTC.

The CDR3 region is CASSLGGPSTDTQYF. Here the CDR3 DNA reads TGTGCCAGCAGCTTAGGCGGCCCTAGCACAGATACGCAGTATTTT. The chain recombines TRBV7-6 with TRBJ2-3; D gene unclear. CDR1 and CDR2 from the germline V gene are SGHVS and FNYEAQ. The CDR3 covers 15 residues. Trimming cost V 1 base and J 0 bases, with 8 bases left between them.

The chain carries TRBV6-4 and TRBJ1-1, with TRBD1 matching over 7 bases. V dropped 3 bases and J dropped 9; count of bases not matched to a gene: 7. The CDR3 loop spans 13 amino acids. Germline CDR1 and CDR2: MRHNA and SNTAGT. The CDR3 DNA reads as TGTGCCAGCAGTGAAGATGTGGGACAGAAAGCTTTCTTT. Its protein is CASSEDVGQKAFF.

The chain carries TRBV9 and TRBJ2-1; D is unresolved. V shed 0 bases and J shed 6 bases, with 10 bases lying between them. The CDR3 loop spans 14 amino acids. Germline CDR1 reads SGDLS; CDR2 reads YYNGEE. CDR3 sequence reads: CASSVDRRGNEQFF. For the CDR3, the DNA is TGTGCCAGCAGCGTAGATAGGCGAGGCAATGAGCAGTTCTTC.

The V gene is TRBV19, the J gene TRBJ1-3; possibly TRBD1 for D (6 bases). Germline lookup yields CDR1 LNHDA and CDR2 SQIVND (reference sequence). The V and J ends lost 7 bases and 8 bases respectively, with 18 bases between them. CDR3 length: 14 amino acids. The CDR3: CASTVMGAWDTIYF. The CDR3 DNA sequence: TGTGCCAGTACCGTCATGGGGGCCTGGGACACCATATATTTT. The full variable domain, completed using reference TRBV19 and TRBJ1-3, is DGGITQSPKYLFRKEGQNVTLSCEQNLNHDAMYWYRQDPGQGLRLIYYSQIVNDFQKGDIAEGYSVSREKKESFPLTVTSAQKNPTAFYLCASTVMGAWDTIYFGEGSWLTVV.

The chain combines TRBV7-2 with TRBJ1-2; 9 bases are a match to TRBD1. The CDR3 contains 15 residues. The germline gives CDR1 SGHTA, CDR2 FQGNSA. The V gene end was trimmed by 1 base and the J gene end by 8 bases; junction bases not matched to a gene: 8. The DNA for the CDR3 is TGTGCCAGCAGCTTAGAGGGACAGGGCGGCGACGGCTACACCTTC. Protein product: CASSLEGQGGDGYTF.